This T cell receptor (beta chain) was obtained from a study of molecular identifiers for immune sequencing clone quantification. Bulk TCR libraries used previously described methods and listed TCR primers. TCRdb redid the calling of the PCR reads with MiXCR, one entry per CDR3 protein. The sample includes roughly 630,000 distinct CDR3 sequences, roughly 27% of them seen just once. CDR3 size: 16 residues. The V gene's germline CDR1 is LNHDA and CDR2 SQIVND (reference sequence). The V gene end was trimmed by 3 bases and the J gene end by 3 bases; junction bases not matched to a gene: 7. Study conclusions and caveats: Barcodes shared by identical TCR molecules could lead to underestimated sizes of highly expanded clones.

On this clonotype: Its antigen is currently unknown.

The source of this sequence is a human donor in good health. Some libraries in this study had Jurkat cell RNA spiked in. Sequencing input: naive CD8+ T cells from blood, with Jurkat cell RNA spiked in. Indicated subset: FACS-sorted CD8+CD4-CCR7+CD45RA+ naive T cells. The V and J genes are TRBV19 and TRBJ1-5; 8 nucleotides agree with TRBD1. The CDR3, as DNA: TGTGCCAGTAGTATTGCAAGCAGGGGGCACAATCAGCCCCAGCATTTT. Translating it yields CASSIASRGHNQPQHF.